The 10 T cell receptor beta chains reported below all come from one sample, sequenced in a study of T cell responses to AZD1222 COVID-19 vaccine. The data were produced by immunoSEQ multiplex PCR, yet TCRdb's version contains in-frame clones alone and is incomplete. The sample yields roughly 150,000 clones, roughly 92% seen once. The source material was peripheral blood, sampled 28 days after the second AZD1222 dose. The receptors were gathered from an adult who received the AZD1222 COVID-19 vaccine.

This chain joins TRBV27 and TRBJ1-2; D possibly corresponds to TRBD1 (6 bases). Germline V gene sequence: CDR1 MNHEY, CDR2 SMNVEV (reference sequence). CDR3 length equals 13 residues. V was clipped by 3 bases and J by 2 bases, with 7 bases between them. DNA of the CDR3: TGTGCCAGCAGTTTTGACAGGAACTATGGCTACACCTTC. This gives the protein CASSFDRNYGYTF.

The V gene is TRBV19, the J gene TRBJ1-5; D is undetermined. V lost 5 bases to trimming and J lost 9 bases, with 23 bases between them. This CDR3 has 16 residues. Germline CDR1 and CDR2: LNHDA and SQIVND (reference sequence). The CDR3 bases are TGTGCCAGTAGTGTCCCGGAGGACCCGCGGGGAGGGCCCCAGCATTTT. The encoded protein is CASSVPEDPRGGPQHF. The variable domain in full, completed from reference TRBV19 and TRBJ1-5, reads DGGITQSPKYLFRKEGQNVTLSCEQNLNHDAMYWYRQDPGQGLRLIYYSQIVNDFQKGDIAEGYSVSREKKESFPLTVTSAQKNPTAFYLCASSVPEDPRGGPQHFGDGTRLSIL.

The V call is TRBV28, the J call TRBJ1-6; D is undetermined. The germline V gene has CDR1 MDHEN and CDR2 SYDVKM. V gave up 5 bases and J gave up 7 bases, with 6 bases separating them. This CDR3 is 12 amino acids long. CDR3 bases: TGTGCCAGCAGTCAAAGGAATTCACCCCTCCACTTT. It codes for CASSQRNSPLHF.

This rearrangement joins TRBV29-1 to TRBJ1-1, with D perhaps TRBD1 (6 bases). CDR3 length: 13 amino acids. Germline values: CDR1 SQVTM, CDR2 ANQGSEA. Trimming left V 4 bases short and J 0 bases short, with 9 bases between. The CDR3 reads CSVGDTLNTEAFF. Here the CDR3 DNA reads TGCAGCGTTGGGGACACCCTGAACACTGAAGCTTTCTTT.

CDR3 residues: CASSSRAAGSSYEQYF. CDR3 bases: TGCGCCAGCAGCTCCCGTGCAGCGGGATCCTCCTACGAGCAGTACTTC. The chain uses TRBV5-1 and TRBJ2-7, with TRBD2 identical over 7 bases. The CDR3 sequence is 16 residues long. J gave up 0 bases and V 3 bases, and 9 bases lay outside the gene matches. CDR1 is SGHRS, CDR2 YFSETQ, per germline.

The rearrangement joins TRBV30 to TRBJ1-4; D might be TRBD1 (5 bases). The CDR3 covers 14 residues. The germline V gene has CDR1 GTSNPN and CDR2 SVGIG (reference sequence). V lost 3 bases and J 5 bases, leaving 13 bases between the germline ends. The CDR3, as DNA: TGTGCCTGGAGAGGGGAGCAGGCGAATGAAAAACTGTTTTTT. Encoded protein: CAWRGEQANEKLFF.

This clone has just a few counts. The V gene is TRBV12-2, the J gene TRBJ1-6; the DNA was not used to check the table's D call, TRBD1. TRBV12-2 is recorded as a pseudogene. This CDR3 has 19 amino acids. The CDR3 spells CASRFRTKGGDRGQSPLHF. Written as DNA, the CDR3 is TGTGCAAGTCGCTTTAGGACAAAAGGGGGCGACAGGGGGCAATCACCCCTCCACTTT.

This clone was counted only a few times. The same CDR3 can be traced to other DNA sequences in this sample. The rearrangement links TRBV4-1 to TRBJ1-5; no definite D call. V dropped 3 bases and J dropped 4 bases, with 4 bases sitting between them. Germline CDR1 is MGHRA and CDR2 is YSYEKL. The CDR3 covers 12 residues. CDR3 nucleotides: TGCGCCAGCAGCCAGGATAATCAGCCCCAGCATTTT. Protein: CASSQDNQPQHF.

This chain joins TRBV4-2 and TRBJ1-5; D is perhaps TRBD1 (5 bases). The CDR3 has 15 amino acids. V gave up 4 bases and J gave up 5 bases, with 15 bases separating them. Germline V gives CDR1 LGHNA, CDR2 YNFKEQ. The CDR3 DNA follows: TGTGCCAGCAGCCCCGGGGCAGCCTCGGATCAGCCCCAGCATTTT. As protein: CASSPGAASDQPQHF.

The chain links TRBV9 to TRBJ1-1, with D maybe TRBD1 (5 bases). V was clipped by 3 bases and J by 1 base, with 10 bases between them. Germline V gives CDR1 SGDLS, CDR2 YYNGEE. The CDR3 is 14 amino acids. The CDR3 DNA is TGTGCCAGCAGCGGAATAGGACAGAACACTGAAGCTTTCTTT. Its protein product is CASSGIGQNTEAFF.